These T cell receptor beta chains were read from a single sample in a study of T cells after posttransplantation cyclophosphamide. TCRdb's copy holds only in-frame clones and misses some; the assay was immunoSEQ multiplex PCR. The data show around 18,000 clones, with roughly 80% seen just once and around a third held by the top ten. The sample in question was CD8+ T cells sorted from PBMCs, obtained 1903 days after a stem cell transplant with posttransplant cyclophosphamide. Receptors were obtained from a female patient aged 40-50 years who received an allogeneic stem cell transplant from a related donor, was CMV-positive, and had no GVHD. Some T cells may trace back to the graft donor. Each CDR3 is given with its conserved first and last residue. Each record gives: V gene, clone size, D gene, J gene, CDR3 protein, CDR3 DNA. D genes are given only for firm matches. Some rows have no size entry. The others give once, few or many, or a class for an expanded clone.

V gene: TRBV9; clone size: -; D gene: TRBD1; J gene: TRBJ2-5; CDR3 protein: CASSTRDREYQETQYF; CDR3 DNA: TGTGCCAGCAGCACCCGGGACAGGGAGTACCAAGAGACCCAGTACTTC
V gene: TRBV4-2; clone size: few; D gene: -; J gene: TRBJ1-3; CDR3 protein: CASSQAPGQSSGNTIYF; CDR3 DNA: TGTGCCAGCAGCCAAGCCCCCGGACAGAGCTCTGGAAACACCATATATTTT
V gene: TRBV4-1; clone size: few; D gene: -; J gene: TRBJ1-1; CDR3 protein: CASGAGANTEAFF; CDR3 DNA: TGCGCCAGCGGGGCAGGGGCGAACACTGAAGCTTTCTTT
V gene: TRBV5-5; clone size: few; D gene: -; J gene: TRBJ1-5; CDR3 protein: CASSLRDNSNQPQHF; CDR3 DNA: TGTGCCAGCAGCTTGCGGGATAATAGCAATCAGCCCCAGCATTTT
V gene: TRBV5-5; clone size: -; D gene: -; J gene: TRBJ2-2; CDR3 protein: CASSLFGSSGELFF; CDR3 DNA: TGTGCCAGCAGCTTGTTCGGGTCGTCCGGGGAGCTGTTTTTT
V gene: TRBV27; clone size: -; D gene: TRBD1; J gene: TRBJ2-7; CDR3 protein: CASSLSSGGSPYEQYF; CDR3 DNA: TGTGCCAGCAGTTTATCATCAGGGGGCTCCCCCTACGAGCAGTACTTC
V gene: TRBV7-6; clone size: few; D gene: -; J gene: TRBJ1-1; CDR3 protein: CASSLEQGQNTEAFF; CDR3 DNA: TGTGCCAGCAGCTTGGAGCAGGGGCAGAACACTGAAGCTTTCTTT
V gene: TRBV4-1; clone size: -; D gene: TRBD1; J gene: TRBJ2-2; CDR3 protein: CASSQYSIGTGTTGELFF; CDR3 DNA: TGCGCCAGCAGCCAATATTCCATAGGGACAGGGACCACCGGGGAGCTGTTTTTT
V gene: TRBV10-3; clone size: -; D gene: -; J gene: TRBJ1-1; CDR3 protein: CAITAMDRNTEAFF; CDR3 DNA: TGTGCCATCACGGCGATGGACAGGAACACTGAAGCTTTCTTT
V gene: TRBV9; clone size: -; D gene: -; J gene: TRBJ2-1; CDR3 protein: CASSVEVAGEQFF; CDR3 DNA: TGTGCCAGCAGCGTAGAAGTAGCCGGTGAGCAGTTCTTC
V gene: TRBV27; clone size: -; D gene: -; J gene: TRBJ2-1; CDR3 protein: CASSYYNEQFF; CDR3 DNA: TGTGCCAGCAGCTACTACAATGAGCAGTTCTTC
V gene: TRBV5-6; clone size: few; D gene: -; J gene: TRBJ2-3; CDR3 protein: CASSLGTTLNSDTQYF; CDR3 DNA: TGTGCCAGCAGCTTGGGGACTACACTTAACTCAGATACGCAGTATTTT
V gene: TRBV18; clone size: -; D gene: TRBD1; J gene: TRBJ1-4; CDR3 protein: CASSPGQGGEKLFF; CDR3 DNA: TGTGCCAGCTCACCGGGACAGGGAGGTGAAAAACTGTTTTTT
V gene: TRBV4-1; clone size: -; D gene: -; J gene: TRBJ1-1; CDR3 protein: CASSFTTGKEAFF; CDR3 DNA: TGCGCCAGCAGTTTCACTACCGGGAAAGAAGCTTTCTTT
V gene: TRBV9; clone size: -; D gene: TRBD1; J gene: TRBJ2-7; CDR3 protein: CASSVSRQGALYEQYF; CDR3 DNA: TGTGCCAGCAGCGTTAGCAGACAGGGGGCCCTCTACGAGCAGTACTTC
V gene: TRBV10-3; clone size: -; D gene: -; J gene: TRBJ1-1; CDR3 protein: CAIRITGNNTEAFF; CDR3 DNA: TGTGCCATCAGGATAACAGGTAACAACACTGAAGCTTTCTTT
V gene: TRBV11-3; clone size: -; D gene: TRBD1; J gene: TRBJ2-5; CDR3 protein: CASSPRTGEETQYF; CDR3 DNA: TGTGCCAGCAGCCCTCGGACAGGGGAGGAGACCCAGTACTTC
V gene: TRBV27; clone size: -; D gene: TRBD1; J gene: TRBJ1-1; CDR3 protein: CASSLSTGGNTEAFF; CDR3 DNA: TGTGCCAGCAGTTTATCTACAGGGGGTAACACTGAAGCTTTCTTT
V gene: TRBV7-3; clone size: once; D gene: TRBD2; J gene: TRBJ2-1; CDR3 protein: CASSLNGGSSYNEQFF; CDR3 DNA: TGTGCCAGCAGCCTAAACGGCGGGAGCTCCTACAATGAGCAGTTCTTC
V gene: TRBV9; clone size: -; D gene: -; J gene: TRBJ1-2; CDR3 protein: CASSPATSYGYTF; CDR3 DNA: TGTGCCAGCAGCCCCGCGACTAGCTATGGCTACACCTTC
V gene: TRBV15; clone size: once; D gene: -; J gene: TRBJ1-6; CDR3 protein: CATSGETGTNSPLHF; CDR3 DNA: TGTGCCACCAGCGGCGAGACAGGTACTAATTCACCCCTCCACTTT
V gene: TRBV6-5; clone size: -; D gene: -; J gene: TRBJ2-5; CDR3 protein: CASRTDNFQETQYF; CDR3 DNA: TGTGCCAGCCGAACGGACAACTTCCAAGAGACCCAGTACTTC
V gene: TRBV19; clone size: -; D gene: -; J gene: TRBJ2-1; CDR3 protein: CASSPPGRVDEQFF; CDR3 DNA: TGTGCCAGTAGCCCGCCCGGCAGGGTGGATGAGCAGTTCTTC
V gene: TRBV19; clone size: -; D gene: TRBD2; J gene: TRBJ2-1; CDR3 protein: CASTHIAGGGNEQFF; CDR3 DNA: TGTGCCAGTACCCATATAGCGGGGGGGGGCAATGAGCAGTTCTTC
V gene: TRBV21-1; clone size: -; D gene: -; J gene: TRBJ1-4; CDR3 protein: CASNPRRKNEKLFF; CDR3 DNA: TGTGCCAGCAACCCGAGGCGGAAAAATGAAAAACTGTTTTTT
V gene: TRBV15; clone size: -; D gene: TRBD1; J gene: TRBJ2-4; CDR3 protein: CATSLTGSLTKNIQYF; CDR3 DNA: TGTGCCACCAGCTTGACAGGGTCCTTGACCAAAAACATTCAGTACTTC
V gene: TRBV23-1; clone size: -; D gene: -; J gene: TRBJ2-5; CDR3 protein: CASSKDSQETQYF; CDR3 DNA: TGCGCCAGCAGCAAGGACAGTCAAGAGACCCAGTACTTC
V gene: TRBV6-6; clone size: -; D gene: TRBD1; J gene: TRBJ2-7; CDR3 protein: CASSYRDSGPYEQYF; CDR3 DNA: TGTGCCAGCAGTTACCGGGACAGCGGTCCCTACGAGCAGTACTTC
V gene: TRBV6-1; clone size: -; D gene: -; J gene: TRBJ2-4; CDR3 protein: CASSDPGLSDIQYF; CDR3 DNA: TGTGCCAGCAGTGACCCGGGACTTAGTGACATTCAGTACTTC
V gene: TRBV5-6; clone size: -; D gene: -; J gene: TRBJ2-7; CDR3 protein: CASIRTAGGSYEQYF; CDR3 DNA: TGTGCCAGCATTAGAACTGCGGGTGGCTCCTACGAGCAGTACTTC
V gene: TRBV4-2; clone size: -; D gene: -; J gene: TRBJ1-2; CDR3 protein: CASSQESGGYTF; CDR3 DNA: TGTGCCAGCAGCCAAGAGTCCGGTGGCTACACCTTC
V gene: TRBV6-5; clone size: -; D gene: -; J gene: TRBJ1-5; CDR3 protein: CASSYGGGGGNQPQHF; CDR3 DNA: TGTGCCAGCAGTTACGGCGGCGGGGGCGGCAATCAGCCCCAGCATTTT
V gene: TRBV5-5; clone size: -; D gene: TRBD2; J gene: TRBJ2-5; CDR3 protein: CASTGGGQQETQYF; CDR3 DNA: TGTGCCAGCACCGGGGGGGGACAACAAGAGACCCAGTACTTC
V gene: TRBV5-6; clone size: -; D gene: TRBD1; J gene: TRBJ1-1; CDR3 protein: CASSAGTGVLWAFF; CDR3 DNA: TGTGCCAGCAGTGCTGGGACAGGGGTATTGTGGGCTTTCTTT
V gene: TRBV27; clone size: -; D gene: -; J gene: TRBJ2-7; CDR3 protein: CASSLSGPGSEQYF; CDR3 DNA: TGTGCCAGCAGTTTATCGGGCCCGGGGTCCGAGCAGTACTTC
V gene: TRBV7-2; clone size: -; D gene: -; J gene: TRBJ2-2; CDR3 protein: CASSLVGGVTGELFF; CDR3 DNA: TGTGCCAGCAGCTTAGTCGGAGGGGTAACCGGGGAGCTGTTTTTT
V gene: TRBV7-6; clone size: few; D gene: TRBD2; J gene: TRBJ2-7; CDR3 protein: CASSLAARGTGGTYEQYF; CDR3 DNA: TGTGCCAGCAGCTTAGCCGCGAGAGGGACGGGAGGGACCTACGAGCAGTACTTC
V gene: TRBV5-5; clone size: -; D gene: -; J gene: TRBJ2-1; CDR3 protein: CASSLGRGGYNEQFF; CDR3 DNA: TGTGCCAGCAGCTTAGGGCGGGGCGGCTACAATGAGCAGTTCTTC
V gene: TRBV14; clone size: -; D gene: TRBD2; J gene: TRBJ2-3; CDR3 protein: CASSPRLAGGVDTQYF; CDR3 DNA: TGTGCCAGCAGCCCGCGACTAGCGGGGGGTGTAGATACGCAGTATTTT
V gene: TRBV4-1; clone size: -; D gene: -; J gene: TRBJ2-3; CDR3 protein: CASSQDREGGPTDTQYF; CDR3 DNA: TGCGCCAGCAGCCAAGATAGGGAGGGGGGGCCAACAGATACGCAGTATTTT
V gene: TRBV5-6; clone size: -; D gene: -; J gene: TRBJ1-1; CDR3 protein: CASSPLESEAFF; CDR3 DNA: TGTGCCAGCAGCCCTCTAGAGTCTGAAGCTTTCTTT
V gene: TRBV19; clone size: -; D gene: -; J gene: TRBJ2-7; CDR3 protein: CASSISGTYEQYF; CDR3 DNA: TGTGCCAGTAGTATCAGCGGAACCTACGAGCAGTACTTC